This record concerns one TCR beta chain sequence. The antigen remains unidentified. This record belongs to a study of cytomegalovirus exposure and HLA in healthy donors. Broader study findings: Some V segments, including TRBV6-2 and TRBV6-3, were excluded as indistinguishable. Later analysis showed most CMV-associated TCR beta chains appearing HLA-restricted. According to a later analysis, donors in an Asian-associated ancestry cluster reportedly had fewer N-insertions than the roughly 670-donor mean. The study found most TCR sequences rare, yet found some public TCRs in many donors.

Primers included in the PCR were 60 Vbeta and 13 Jbeta primers. Profiling relied on immunoSEQ multiplex PCR, and the TCRdb table lists in-frame clones only, not all of them. The sample consists of 130,000 or so clones, approximately 79% of them appearing once. V was pared by 5 bases and J by 7 bases, with 14 bases between. CDR3 length: 14 amino acids. Germline V gene sequence: CDR1 LGHNT, CDR2 FRNRAP. Sequencing was carried out using PBMCs. The source of this sequence is a man in his fifties or sixties in good health and CMV-seropositive. The rearrangement joins TRBV12-5 to TRBJ2-2; no reliable D call. The CDR3: CASGRPTVSGELFF. The CDR3 nucleotides are TGTGCTAGTGGTCGACCGACTGTAAGCGGGGAGCTGTTTTTT.